Sequencing of this T cell receptor beta chain was carried out in a study of post-analysis software for immune sequencing data. Study-level findings and limits: Comparison with controls showed significantly lower normalized Chao1 diversity in multiple sclerosis patients.

Every TCR beta cDNA library bore unique molecular identifiers. When 1 to 10 million T cells were used, they gave a few hundred thousand cDNA molecules. TCRdb re-analysed the PCR reads in MiXCR, keeping a single row per CDR3 protein. The sample includes hundreds of thousands of distinct CDR3 sequences, 25% to 30% of them seen just once. This clonotype was picked up a small number of times. The antigen is undetermined. The sequencing input was blood. The source of this sequence is a girl aged 5-17 years with multiple sclerosis.

The CDR3 nucleotides read TGCAGCGTTGAATACGGGGTTCAGACCCAGTACTTC. Its protein product is CSVEYGVQTQYF. The chain is built from TRBV29-1 and TRBJ2-5, with a possible D match to TRBD2 (5 bases). Germline V gene data show CDR1 as SQVTM and CDR2 as ANQGSEA. Trimming shortened V by 2 bases and J by 6 bases, and 10 bases separated the two germline ends. This CDR3 has 12 residues.